The present T cell receptor beta chain was sequenced within a study of blood T cell repertoires in COVID-19. Study as a whole: The samples span acute and convalescent COVID-19 from the United States, Italy and Spain. Sample material is recorded as cDNA or gDNA derived from T cells, B-cell-depleted T cells, or PBMCs.

In the study's own analysis: Estimates of nucleated cell counts were drawn from the amplification of reference gene primers. Only in-frame clones appear in the TCRdb table, and some are missing; sequencing was by immunoSEQ multiplex PCR. V and J calls plus clone size are reproduced from that table; the DNA served to infer D and trimming. Of about 33,000 clones in the sample, 75% to 85% were seen once. The V and J ends lost 4 bases and 10 bases, in that order; junction bases with no gene match: 7. The CDR3 loop spans 13 amino acids. Germline CDR1 reads SGHRS; CDR2 reads YFSETQ. This TCR was recovered from a man aged 55 to 70 with active COVID-19. V is TRBV5-1 and J is TRBJ2-1, with TRBD1 matching 8 bases. The specimen was peripheral blood. CDR3 amino acids: CASSGTGGQEQFF. As DNA, the CDR3 is TGCGCCAGCAGCGGTACAGGGGGTCAGGAGCAGTTCTTC. Variable domain in full (rest from reference TRBV5-1 and TRBJ2-1): KAGVTQTPRYLIKTRGQQVTLSCSPISGHRSVSWYQQTPGQGLQFLFEYFSETQRNKGNFPGRFSGRQFSNSRSEMNVSTLELGDSALYLCASSGTGGQEQFFGPGTRLTVL.